This T cell receptor beta chain was recorded in a study of beta chain features in type 1 diabetes. For this clone: What it binds is not known.

Study-level points and caveats: Within each of all four CD4+ subsets, Type 1 diabetes patients had TCRB CDR3s that were moderately but significantly shorter. The naive, central memory and Treg TCRB repertoires showed an apparent similarity that was greater among patients than among healthy donors. In type 1 diabetes patients, VDJ junctions had fewer insertions; deletions at these junctions were more frequent.

Isolation of CD4+ naive, central memory, regulatory and stem cell-like memory cells was achieved by sorting via CD45RO/CCR7/CD25/CD127/CD95/CD27. This CDR3 spans 12 amino acids. The germline CDR1 and CDR2 sequences are SGHRS and YFSETQ. V dropped 0 bases and J dropped 5 bases, with 5 bases sitting between them. Isolated RNA was reverse transcribed in full, so expressed TCRB transcripts were sequenced. Assay used: immunoSEQ multiplex PCR; TCRdb lists only in-frame clones, some missing. The sample holds about 160,000 clones; roughly 60% are singletons and the top ten take about 0.091%. This chain joins TRBV5-1 and TRBJ2-5; D gene uncertain. The TCR comes from a man aged 30 to 39 with type 1 diabetes. What was sequenced was naive CD4+ T cells from blood. The CDR3 loop reads CASSLDGETQYF. The CDR3 DNA reads as TGCGCCAGCAGCTTGGATGGGGAGACCCAGTACTTC.